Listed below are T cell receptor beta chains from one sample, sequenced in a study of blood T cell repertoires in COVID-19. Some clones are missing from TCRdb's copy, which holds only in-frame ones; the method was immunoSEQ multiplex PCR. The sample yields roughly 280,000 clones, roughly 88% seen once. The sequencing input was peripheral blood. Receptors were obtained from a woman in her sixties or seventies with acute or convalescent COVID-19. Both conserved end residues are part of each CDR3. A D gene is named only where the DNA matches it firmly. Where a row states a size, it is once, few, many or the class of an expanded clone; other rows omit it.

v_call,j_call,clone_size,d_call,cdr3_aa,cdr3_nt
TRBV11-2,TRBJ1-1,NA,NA,CASSLGLGGLAEAFF,TGTGCCAGCAGCTTAGGGCTCGGTGGGCTCGCTGAAGCTTTCTTT
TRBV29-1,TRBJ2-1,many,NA,CSVVPGIHEQFF,TGCAGCGTTGTACCCGGGATACATGAGCAGTTCTTC
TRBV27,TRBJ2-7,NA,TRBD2,CASSRIAGGTPYEQYF,TGTGCCAGCAGTCGAATAGCGGGGGGCACCCCCTACGAGCAGTACTTC
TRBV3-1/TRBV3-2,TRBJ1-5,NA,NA,CASSQGQGVGQPQHF,TGTGCCAGCAGCCAAGGACAAGGGGTGGGTCAGCCCCAGCATTTT
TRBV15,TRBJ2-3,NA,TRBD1,CATSRGQGGGTDTQYF,TGTGCCACCAGCAGGGGACAGGGAGGGGGCACAGATACGCAGTATTTT
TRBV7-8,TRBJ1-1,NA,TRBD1,CASGFRDRNTEAFF,TGTGCCAGCGGTTTCCGGGACAGGAACACTGAAGCTTTCTTT
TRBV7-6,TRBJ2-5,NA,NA,CASSLPTRETQYF,TGTGCCAGCAGCTTGCCTACCCGAGAGACCCAGTACTTC
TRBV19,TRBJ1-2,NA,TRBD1,CASSTGDRINYGYTF,TGTGCCAGTAGTACCGGGGACAGAATTAACTATGGCTACACCTTC
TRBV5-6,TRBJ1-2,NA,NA,CASSYLGGASNGYTF,TGTGCCAGCAGCTACCTAGGCGGGGCGTCTAATGGCTACACCTTC
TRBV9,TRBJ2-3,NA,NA,CASSVDLGLLADTQYF,TGTGCCAGCAGCGTAGACCTAGGACTTCTGGCAGATACGCAGTATTTT
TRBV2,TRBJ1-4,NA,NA,CASNEYRNEKLFF,TGTGCCAGCAATGAGTACAGGAATGAAAAACTGTTTTTT
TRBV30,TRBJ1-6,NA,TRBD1,CAWSVGTARSPLHF,TGTGCCTGGAGTGTAGGGACAGCCAGGTCACCCCTCCACTTT
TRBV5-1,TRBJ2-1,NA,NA,CASSLDSSYNEQFF,TGCGCCAGCAGCTTGGATAGCTCCTACAATGAGCAGTTCTTC
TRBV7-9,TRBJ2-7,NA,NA,CASSSGLIYSYEQYF,TGTGCCAGCAGCTCTGGACTCATTTACTCCTACGAGCAGTACTTC
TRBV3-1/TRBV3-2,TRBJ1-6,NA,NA,CASSQDFRRSNSPLHF,TGTGCCAGCAGCCAAGATTTCCGACGGAGTAATTCACCCCTCCACTTT
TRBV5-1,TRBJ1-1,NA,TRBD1,CASSAGTGLNTEAFF,TGCGCCAGCAGCGCCGGGACAGGGCTGAACACTGAAGCTTTCTTT
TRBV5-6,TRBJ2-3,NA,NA,CASSPSARDRTDTQYF,TGTGCCAGCAGCCCCTCAGCCAGGGATCGCACAGATACGCAGTATTTT
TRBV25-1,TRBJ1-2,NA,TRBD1,CASSEYRDRDLYGYTF,TGTGCCAGCAGTGAATACCGGGACAGGGACCTCTATGGCTACACCTTC
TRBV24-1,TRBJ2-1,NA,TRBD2,CATSDPTSGGPQFF,TGTGCCACCAGTGATCCAACTAGCGGGGGACCGCAGTTCTTC
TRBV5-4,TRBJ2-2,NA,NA,CASSLTGGTGELFF,TGTGCCAGCAGCTTGACCGGCGGCACCGGGGAGCTGTTTTTT
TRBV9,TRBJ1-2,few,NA,CASSVDGRSVYGYTF,TGTGCCAGCAGCGTAGATGGTAGGAGTGTCTATGGCTACACCTTC
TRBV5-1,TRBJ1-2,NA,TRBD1,CASSPTDRALYGYTF,TGCGCCAGCAGCCCCACGGACAGGGCCCTCTATGGCTACACCTTC
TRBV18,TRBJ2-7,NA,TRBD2,CASSPRRSGGFYEQYF,TGTGCCAGCTCCCCGAGAAGGAGCGGGGGATTTTACGAGCAGTACTTC
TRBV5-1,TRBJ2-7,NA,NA,CASSLAQGSEQYF,TGCGCCAGCAGCTTGGCTCAGGGCTCCGAGCAGTACTTC
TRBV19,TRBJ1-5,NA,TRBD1,CASIRTGENQPQHF,TGTGCCAGTATTCGGACAGGCGAAAATCAGCCCCAGCATTTT
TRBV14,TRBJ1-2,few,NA,CASSPPSAYGYTF,TGTGCCAGCAGCCCGCCCTCAGCGTATGGCTACACCTTC
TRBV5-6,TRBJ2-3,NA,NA,CASSLRSTPADTQYF,TGTGCCAGCAGCTTGCGGTCCACTCCGGCAGATACGCAGTATTTT
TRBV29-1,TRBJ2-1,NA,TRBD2,CSVKRGTSGGNEQFF,TGCAGCGTGAAAAGGGGGACTAGCGGGGGAAATGAGCAGTTCTTC
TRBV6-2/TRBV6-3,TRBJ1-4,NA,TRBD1,CASSYPGTGNEKLFF,TGTGCCAGCAGTTACCCCGGGACAGGAAACGAAAAACTGTTTTTT
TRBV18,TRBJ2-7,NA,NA,CASSLLLGSYEQYF,TGTGCCAGCTCACTACTACTAGGCTCCTACGAGCAGTACTTC
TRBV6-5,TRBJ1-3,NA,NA,CASSERNTIYF,TGTGCCAGTTCGGAGCGGAACACCATATATTTT
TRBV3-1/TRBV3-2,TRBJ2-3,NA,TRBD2,CASSPTSGETDTQYF,TGTGCCAGCAGCCCTACTAGCGGGGAGACAGATACGCAGTATTTT
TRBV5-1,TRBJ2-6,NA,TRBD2,CASSPGWGGDSGANVLTF,TGCGCCAGCAGCCCCGGTTGGGGGGGGGACTCTGGGGCCAACGTCCTGACTTTC
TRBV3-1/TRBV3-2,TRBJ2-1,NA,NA,CASSLREVEQFF,TGTGCCAGCAGCCTTAGGGAGGTTGAGCAGTTCTTC
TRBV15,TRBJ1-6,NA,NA,CATGGGSNSPLHF,TGTGCCACCGGGGGAGGGTCGAATTCACCCCTCCACTTT
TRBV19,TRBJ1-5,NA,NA,CASSIVASQPQHF,TGTGCCAGTAGTATTGTAGCTTCCCAGCCCCAGCATTTT
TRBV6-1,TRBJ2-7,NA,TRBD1,CASSANRGFKLVEQYF,TGTGCCAGCAGTGCGAACAGGGGTTTCAAGCTAGTCGAGCAGTACTTC
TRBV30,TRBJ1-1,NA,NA,CAWDQGRTEAFF,TGTGCCTGGGACCAGGGGCGTACTGAAGCTTTCTTT
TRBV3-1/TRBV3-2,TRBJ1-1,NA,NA,CASSHDGRGTEAFF,TGTGCCAGCAGCCACGATGGTCGGGGCACTGAAGCTTTCTTT
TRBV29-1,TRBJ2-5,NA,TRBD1,CSVSTGEETQYF,TGCAGCGTGTCGACAGGGGAGGAGACCCAGTACTTC
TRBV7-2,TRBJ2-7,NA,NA,CASSPLRAYEQYF,TGTGCCAGCAGCCCACTCAGGGCCTACGAGCAGTACTTC
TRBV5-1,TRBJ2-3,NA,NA,CASSGGVSTDTQYF,TGCGCCAGCAGCGGCGGGGTAAGCACAGATACGCAGTATTTT
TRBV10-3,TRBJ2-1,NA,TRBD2,CAISESKASGGRKFF,TGTGCCATCAGTGAGTCGAAAGCTAGCGGGGGGCGCAAGTTCTTC
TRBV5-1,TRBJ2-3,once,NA,CASSLSPGTDTQYF,TGCGCCAGCAGCTTGAGCCCGGGCACAGATACGCAGTATTTT
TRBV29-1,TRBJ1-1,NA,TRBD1,CSVLGQAGTEAFF,TGCAGCGTGCTGGGACAGGCGGGAACTGAAGCTTTCTTT
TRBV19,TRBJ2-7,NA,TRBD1,CASSRQGQGAYEQYF,TGTGCCAGTAGCCGCCAGGGACAGGGGGCCTACGAGCAGTACTTC
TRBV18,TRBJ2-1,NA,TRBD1,CASSPGQGASNEQFF,TGTGCCAGCTCGCCGGGACAGGGTGCCTCTAATGAGCAGTTCTTC
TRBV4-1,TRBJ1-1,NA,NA,CASSQVFLPGEAFF,TGCGCCAGCAGCCAAGTGTTCTTACCGGGAGAAGCTTTCTTT
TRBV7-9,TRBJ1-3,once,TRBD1,CASGARDRTLWEDTIYF,TGTGCCAGCGGCGCCCGGGACAGGACACTTTGGGAAGACACCATATATTTT
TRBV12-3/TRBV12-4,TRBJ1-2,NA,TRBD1,CASSQGAGYGYTF,TGTGCCAGCAGTCAGGGGGCGGGCTATGGCTACACCTTC